The clone carrying this TCR beta chain was detected a few times. V lost 2 bases and J 13 bases, leaving 8 bases between the germline ends. This CDR3 comprises 11 residues. Germline CDR1 is MNHEY and CDR2 is SVGEGT. TCRdb recomputed calls from the 5' RACE reads with MiXCR, one row per CDR3 protein. The sample lists tens of thousands of distinct CDR3 sequences; roughly a quarter were seen once. This clonotype was obtained from a female donor with breast cancer. Specimen: memory CD4+ T cells sorted from blood. Described subset: memory CD4+ T cells, CD4+CD45RO+CD25-. The chain links TRBV6-2 or TRBV6-3 to TRBJ1-4; D is ambiguous. CDR3 loop: CASSYPDGLFF. The CDR3, as DNA: TGTGCCAGCAGTTACCCCGACGGACTGTTTTTT.